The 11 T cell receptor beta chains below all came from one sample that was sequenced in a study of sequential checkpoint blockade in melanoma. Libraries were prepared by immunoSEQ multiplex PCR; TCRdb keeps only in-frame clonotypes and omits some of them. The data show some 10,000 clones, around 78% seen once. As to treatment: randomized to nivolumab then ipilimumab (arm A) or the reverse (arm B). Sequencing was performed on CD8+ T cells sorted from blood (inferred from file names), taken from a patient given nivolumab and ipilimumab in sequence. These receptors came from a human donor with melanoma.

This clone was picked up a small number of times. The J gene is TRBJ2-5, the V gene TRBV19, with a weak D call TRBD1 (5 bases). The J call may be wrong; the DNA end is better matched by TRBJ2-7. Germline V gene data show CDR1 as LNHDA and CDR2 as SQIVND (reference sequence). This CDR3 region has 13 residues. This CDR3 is CASSIGQNYEQYF. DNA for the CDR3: TGTGCCAGTAGTATAGGACAGAACTACGAGCAGTACTTC.

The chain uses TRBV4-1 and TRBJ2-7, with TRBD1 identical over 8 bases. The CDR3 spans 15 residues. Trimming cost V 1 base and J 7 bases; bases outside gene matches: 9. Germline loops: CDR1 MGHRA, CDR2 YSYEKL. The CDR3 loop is CASSQGPQGAREQYF. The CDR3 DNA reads TGCGCCAGCAGCCAAGGCCCCCAGGGGGCTCGGGAGCAGTACTTC.

CDR3 in amino acids: CASSKGGQGIYEQYF. The DNA of the CDR3 is TGTGCCAGCAGCAAAGGAGGACAGGGGATTTACGAGCAGTACTTC. The chain employs TRBV21-1 and TRBJ2-5; the DNA was not used to check the table's D call, TRBD1. Gene TRBJ2-7 matches the end of the DNA better, so the J call may be wrong. TRBV21-1 is described as a pseudogene. The CDR3 sequence is 15 residues long.

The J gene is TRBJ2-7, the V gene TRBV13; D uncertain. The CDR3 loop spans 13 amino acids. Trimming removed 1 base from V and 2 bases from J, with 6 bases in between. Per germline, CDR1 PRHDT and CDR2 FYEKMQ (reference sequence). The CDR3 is CASSLASPYEQYF. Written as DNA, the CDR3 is TGTGCCAGCAGCTTAGCCTCCCCCTACGAGCAGTACTTC.

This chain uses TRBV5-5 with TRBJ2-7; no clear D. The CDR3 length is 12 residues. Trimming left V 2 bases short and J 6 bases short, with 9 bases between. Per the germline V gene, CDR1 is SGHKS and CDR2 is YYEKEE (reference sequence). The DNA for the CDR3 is TGTGCCAGCAGCTTATCTTACGGCGAGCAGTACTTC. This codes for CASSLSYGEQYF.

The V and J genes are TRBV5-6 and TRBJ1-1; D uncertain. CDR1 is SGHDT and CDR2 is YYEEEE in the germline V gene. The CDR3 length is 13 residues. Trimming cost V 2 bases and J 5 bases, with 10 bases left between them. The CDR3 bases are TGTGCCAGCAGCTTCGGGGATTTAACTGAAGCTTTCTTT. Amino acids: CASSFGDLTEAFF.

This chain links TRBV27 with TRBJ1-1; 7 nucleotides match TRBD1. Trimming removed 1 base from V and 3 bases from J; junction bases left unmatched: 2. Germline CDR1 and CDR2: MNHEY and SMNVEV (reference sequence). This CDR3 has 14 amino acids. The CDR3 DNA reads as TGTGCCAGCAGTTTATTTCAGGGGGACACTGAAGCTTTCTTT. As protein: CASSLFQGDTEAFF.

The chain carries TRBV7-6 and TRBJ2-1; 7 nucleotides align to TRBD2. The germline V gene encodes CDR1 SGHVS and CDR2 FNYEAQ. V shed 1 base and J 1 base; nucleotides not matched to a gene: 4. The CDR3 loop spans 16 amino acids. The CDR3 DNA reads TGTGCCAGCAGCTTAGGGGGACTACTGTCCTACAATGAGCAGTTCTTC. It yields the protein CASSLGGLLSYNEQFF.

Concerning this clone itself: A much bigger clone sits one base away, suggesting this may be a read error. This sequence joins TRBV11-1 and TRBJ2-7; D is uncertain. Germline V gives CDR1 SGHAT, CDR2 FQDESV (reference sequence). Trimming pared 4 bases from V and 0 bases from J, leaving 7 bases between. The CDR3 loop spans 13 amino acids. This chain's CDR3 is CASSSPSSYEQYF. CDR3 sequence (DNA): TGTGCCAGCAGCTCCCCCAGCTCCTACGAGCAGTACTTC.

This CDR3 is CASSPRETGSYEQYF. The CDR3 DNA follows: TGTGCCAGCAGTCCCCGGGAAACGGGCTCCTACGAGCAGTACTTC. The chain links TRBV27 to TRBJ2-7; a possible D gene is TRBD2 (5 bases). V was pared by 5 bases and J by 0 bases, with 14 bases between. The length of the CDR3 is 15 residues. Looked up from germline, CDR1 is MNHEY and CDR2 is SMNVEV (reference sequence).

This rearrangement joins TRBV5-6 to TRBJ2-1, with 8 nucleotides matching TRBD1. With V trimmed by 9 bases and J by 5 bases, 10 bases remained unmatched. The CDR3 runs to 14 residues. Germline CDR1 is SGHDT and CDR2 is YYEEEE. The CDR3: CATYRDRRNNEQFF. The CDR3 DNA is TGTGCCACTTACCGGGACAGGAGAAACAATGAGCAGTTCTTC.